The text below deals with one T cell receptor beta chain. Its antigen is unknown. Each donor had at least one pre-ART and at least two post-ART PBMC samples. The samples, holding roughly 0.85-10 million cryopreserved PBMC, were thawed before DNA extraction was carried out. These data originate in a study of long-term antiretroviral therapy in people with HIV. Background on the study: Initial samples were collected about a decade before the 2015 immediate-ART recommendation. Study outcomes and limitations: Post-ART samples showed increased diversity that remained below transplant donor control levels.

CDR1 and CDR2 (germline): SEHNR, FQNEAQ (reference sequence). This CDR3 spans 15 amino acids. V was cut by 3 bases and J by 4 bases, with 12 bases left in between. Survey level was the resolution at which the v3.0 immunoSEQ assay ran. The method was immunoSEQ multiplex PCR; TCRdb's version includes in-frame clones alone and lacks a portion of them. Of 37,000 or so clones detected, around three quarters appear once; the ten largest clones hold 4.5% to 6%. The receptor was derived from a man between 25 and 39 years old with HIV. V is TRBV7-9 and J is TRBJ2-2, with D perhaps matching TRBD1 (5 bases). The source material was unsorted PBMCs, sampled 3.4 years after starting antiretroviral therapy. CDR3: CASSFSTVPTGELFF. In DNA, the CDR3 is TGTGCCAGCAGCTTTTCGACAGTCCCCACCGGGGAGCTGTTTTTT.